Listed below are T cell receptor beta chains from one sample, sequenced in a study of blood T cell repertoires in COVID-19. Generated by immunoSEQ multiplex PCR, the TCRdb table keeps only in-frame clones and is missing some. This repertoire shows 200,000 to 250,000 clones, 75% to 90% found once; its top ten account for about 2.2%. What was sequenced was peripheral blood. These receptors all come from a man under 40 who had recovered from COVID-19. The CDR3 runs from the conserved cysteine through the conserved F or W. The order of the fields is clone size, D gene, J gene, V gene, CDR3 DNA, CDR3 protein. A D gene is named only where the DNA matches it firmly. Size values are once, few and many counts, or a class for expanded clones, and some rows have none.

NA,TRBD1,TRBJ2-1,TRBV7-7,TGTGCCAGCAGCTTAGCTCAACCGGGACAGGGTTACAATGAGCAGTTCTTC,CASSLAQPGQGYNEQFF
NA,TRBD2,TRBJ2-2,TRBV19,TGTGCCAGTAGTCTCGGGACTAGCGGGGCCGGGGAGCTGTTTTTT,CASSLGTSGAGELFF
NA,NA,TRBJ1-2,TRBV21-1,TGTGCCGGACCTCTAAAGGAGGTGGACACCTTC,CAGPLKEVDTF
NA,NA,TRBJ1-5,TRBV18,TGTGCCAGCTCACCTAGGGCCTCCCCGGGACAGCCCCAGCATTTT,CASSPRASPGQPQHF
NA,TRBD1,TRBJ2-2,TRBV5-5,TGTGCCAGCAGCTCGCGACAGGGTAGGAACACCGGGGAGCTGTTTTTT,CASSSRQGRNTGELFF
NA,NA,TRBJ2-7,TRBV7-8,TGTGCCAGCAGCTTAGCGCAGCAGGGTTCCTACGAGCAGTACTTC,CASSLAQQGSYEQYF
NA,NA,TRBJ1-1,TRBV11-2,TGTGCCAGCAGCTTCCAGGGTTCTACTGAAGCTTTCTTT,CASSFQGSTEAFF
medium-sized,NA,TRBJ1-2,TRBV15,TGTGCCACCAGCAGAGCACGGACGACAGGAAACTATGGCTACACCTTC,CATSRARTTGNYGYTF
NA,TRBD1,TRBJ1-2,TRBV4-3,TGCGCCAGCAGCCTTACAGGGGGCTTTACTAACTATGGCTACACCTTC,CASSLTGGFTNYGYTF
NA,NA,TRBJ1-5,TRBV5-4,TGTGCCAGCAGCTTCCCAGGGCCCGGGCAGCCCCAGCATTTT,CASSFPGPGQPQHF
NA,NA,TRBJ1-5,TRBV19,TGTGCCAGTAGTATCAACAGGGTTATTCAGCCCCAGCATTTT,CASSINRVIQPQHF